This T cell receptor beta chain was identified during a study of T-cell memory formation after mild COVID-19. Notes on the study in general: Cross-reactive memory seemingly joined, as some responding clones were found in pre-infection memory.

TCR alpha and TCR beta cDNA libraries carrying sample barcodes and UMIs came from 5'RACE with constant-segment primers. Using its own MiXCR run on the 5' RACE reads, TCRdb lists one record per CDR3 protein. The sample contains fewer than 350,000 distinct CDR3 sequences, roughly 8% of which appear only once. This clonotype was seen ten or more times. The antigen is not known. Trimming removed 7 bases at V and 5 bases at J, with 15 bases between. The CDR3 loop spans 13 amino acids. Germline-derived CDR1 and CDR2 are SGHKS and YYEKEE (reference sequence). The chain combines TRBV5-5 with TRBJ2-5; D is unresolved. The sequencing sample was made of PBMCs or a T cell subset sorted from them (not recorded which). The receptor's source is a man between 18 and 35 years old who had mild COVID-19 (a few samples of this study predate the infection). Cell type and time point are not known. The CDR3 protein is CASLPGGGETQYF. Written as DNA, the CDR3 is TGTGCCAGCCTCCCCGGCGGTGGGGAGACCCAGTACTTC.